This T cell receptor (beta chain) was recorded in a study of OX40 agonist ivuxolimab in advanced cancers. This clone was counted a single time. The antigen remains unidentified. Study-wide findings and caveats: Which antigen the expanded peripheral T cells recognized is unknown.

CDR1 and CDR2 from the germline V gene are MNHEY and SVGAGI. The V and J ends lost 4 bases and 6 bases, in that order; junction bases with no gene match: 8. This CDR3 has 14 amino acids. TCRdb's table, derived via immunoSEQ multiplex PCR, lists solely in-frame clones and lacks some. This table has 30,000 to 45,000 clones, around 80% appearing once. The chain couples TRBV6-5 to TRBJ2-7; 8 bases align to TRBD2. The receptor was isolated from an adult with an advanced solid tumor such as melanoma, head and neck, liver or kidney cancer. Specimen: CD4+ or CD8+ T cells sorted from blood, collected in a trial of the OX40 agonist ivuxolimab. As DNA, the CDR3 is TGTGCCAGCAGTTCGAACGGGAGGGGTGCCGAGCAGTACTTC. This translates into CASSSNGRGAEQYF.